This T cell receptor beta chain was sequenced for a study of somatic mutations in cytotoxic T cells in rheumatoid arthritis. The study's findings and limits: In about an eighth of the 65 patients, the largest CD8+ clone exceeded 20% of CD8+ cells.

About this clone itself: Its matching antigen is unknown.

Positive selection using magnetic beads isolated the CD4+ and CD8+ cells (purity was checked by flow cytometry). This CDR3 contains 13 residues. CDR1 is SGDLS and CDR2 is YYNGEE in the germline V gene. Deletions cut 2 bases from V and 6 bases from J, with 8 bases between. Libraries were prepared by immunoSEQ multiplex PCR; TCRdb keeps only in-frame clonotypes and omits some of them. Of 6,500 to 7,500 clones in the sample, about nine tenths are singletons; the top ten hold roughly a sixth. Sequenced: CD8+ T cells sorted from blood. The rearrangement uses TRBV9 and TRBJ1-4; maybe TRBD1 (6 bases). The origin of this receptor is a man aged 40-50 years with rheumatoid arthritis. For the CDR3, the DNA is TGTGCCAGCAGCGTCGGACAGCATGAAAAACTGTTTTTT. Translation gives CASSVGQHEKLFF.